These 19 T cell receptor beta chains were sequenced from one sample in a study of sequential checkpoint blockade in melanoma. Indicated treatment: randomized to nivolumab then ipilimumab (arm A) or the reverse (arm B). Assay used: immunoSEQ multiplex PCR; TCRdb lists only in-frame clones, some missing. The table records about 5,700 clones, 70% to 90% of them present only once. Sequences were derived from CD8+ T cells sorted from blood (inferred from file names), sampled from a patient given nivolumab and ipilimumab in sequence. Receptors originate from a human donor with melanoma.

This clone was counted once. The rearrangement uses TRBV4-2 and TRBJ2-7, with no clear D. With 4 bases removed from V and 0 bases from J, the gap between germline ends came to 7 bases. The CDR3 covers 13 residues. Looked up from germline, CDR1 is LGHNA and CDR2 is YNFKEQ. DNA for the CDR3: TGTGCCAGCAGCCCGGTTGGCTCCTACGAGCAGTACTTC. This gives the protein CASSPVGSYEQYF.

This chain connects TRBV27 to TRBJ2-1, with 11 bases aligning to TRBD2. Germline V gene sequence: CDR1 MNHEY, CDR2 SMNVEV (reference sequence). The CDR3 consists of 17 residues. The V and J ends lost 6 bases and 0 bases, in that order; junction bases with no gene match: 7. For the CDR3, the DNA is TGTGCCAGCAGCCAAGGACTAGCGGGCATCTCCTACAATGAGCAGTTCTTC. This codes for CASSQGLAGISYNEQFF.

This clone was seen a few times. The CDR3 here is CASSLTSGGGETQYF. The CDR3 DNA is TGTGCCAGCAGCTTAACGTCGGGTGGGGGGGAGACCCAGTACTTC. V and J are TRBV7-3 and TRBJ2-5; D might be TRBD2 (6 bases). Germline CDR1 and CDR2: SGHTA and FQGTGA. CDR3 length equals 15 residues. V was clipped by 0 bases and J by 5 bases, with 13 bases between them.

V gene TRBV29-1 combines with J gene TRBJ2-7; 7 bases are a match to TRBD1. The germline CDR1 and CDR2 sequences are SQVTM and ANQGSEA. V was pared by 5 bases and J by 1 base, with 5 bases of the junction left unmatched. This CDR3 has 13 residues. CDR3 region: CSVRQGSSYEQYF. CDR3 sequence (DNA): TGCAGCGTTCGACAGGGTTCGTCCTACGAGCAGTACTTC.

V is TRBV10-1 and J is TRBJ2-3; 16 bases fit TRBD2. The CDR3 totals 18 residues. V shed 6 bases and J 4 bases; nucleotides not matched to a gene: 10. Germline lookup yields CDR1 WNHNN and CDR2 SYGVQD (reference sequence). CDR3 residues: CASRTGTSGRAGPDTQYF. The DNA for the CDR3 is TGCGCCAGCAGAACCGGGACTAGCGGGAGGGCGGGCCCAGATACGCAGTATTTT.

V gene TRBV19 combines with J gene TRBJ2-1; 12 bases line up with TRBD2. CDR1 LNHDA and CDR2 SQIVND come from the germline V gene (reference sequence). The CDR3 loop spans 15 amino acids. The trim removed 3 bases at V and 7 bases at J, leaving 4 bases unmatched. CDR3 region: CASSIGGLAGNEQFF. In DNA, the CDR3 is TGTGCCAGTAGTATCGGTGGACTAGCGGGAAATGAGCAGTTCTTC.

The gene calls are TRBV9 and TRBJ1-1, with D perhaps matching TRBD1 (6 bases). The CDR3 covers 13 residues. Germline CDR1 is SGDLS and CDR2 is YYNGEE. V lost 0 bases to trimming and J lost 9 bases, with 12 bases between them. This chain's CDR3 is CASSVGGQTKAFF. The CDR3 nucleotides read TGTGCCAGCAGCGTAGGAGGACAGACTAAAGCTTTCTTT.

This clone was detected once. The V gene is TRBV6-6, the J gene TRBJ2-7; 10 bases line up with TRBD1. Losses at the gene ends were 7 bases for V and 4 bases for J; bases not matched to a gene: 13. Germline CDR1 MNHNY, CDR2 SVGAGI (reference sequence). This CDR3 has 16 residues. Here the CDR3 reads CASNYARGQGKYEQYF. Here the CDR3 DNA reads TGTGCCAGCAACTACGCTCGGGGACAGGGGAAGTACGAGCAGTACTTC.

This chain uses TRBV4-2 with TRBJ2-1; 11 positions match TRBD2. With V trimmed by 3 bases and J by 6 bases, 10 bases remained unmatched. This CDR3 has 17 residues. Germline V CDR1 and CDR2: LGHNA, YNFKEQ. CDR3 sequence: CASSQLAGGPRGNEQFF. The CDR3, as DNA: TGTGCCAGCAGCCAGCTAGCGGGAGGTCCACGAGGCAATGAGCAGTTCTTC.

The CDR3 protein is CASSPTGTSDYEQYF. The CDR3 DNA reads as TGTGCCAGTAGCCCAACCGGGACTAGCGACTACGAGCAGTACTTC. The chain combines TRBV19 with TRBJ2-7; 10 bases fit TRBD2. V shed 6 bases and J 3 bases; nucleotides not matched to a gene: 8. Germline-derived CDR1 and CDR2 are LNHDA and SQIVND (reference sequence). CDR3 length: 15 residues.

V usage is TRBV9 and J usage is TRBJ2-3; D is perhaps TRBD2 (5 bases). Germline CDR1 reads SGDLS; CDR2 reads YYNGEE. The CDR3 totals 17 residues. V was clipped by 0 bases and J by 0 bases, with 14 bases between them. CDR3 protein: CASSVGRERLSTDTQYF. The DNA of the CDR3 is TGTGCCAGCAGCGTAGGAAGGGAGCGGTTGAGCACAGATACGCAGTATTTT.

The chain employs TRBV13 and TRBJ2-1; 9 nucleotides match TRBD2. The CDR3 has 16 amino acids. The V gene end was trimmed by 5 bases and the J gene end by 4 bases; junction bases not matched to a gene: 9. CDR1 and CDR2 (germline): PRHDT, FYEKMQ (reference sequence). For the CDR3, the DNA is TGTGCCAGCAGCCCGCCGCGCGGGGGGGTGTACAATGAGCAGTTCTTC. Its translation: CASSPPRGGVYNEQFF.

This chain connects TRBV15 to TRBJ2-1; no firm D call. Trimming removed 5 bases from V and 6 bases from J, with 8 bases in between. The V gene's germline CDR1 is LNHNV and CDR2 YYDKDF (reference sequence). CDR3 length equals 12 residues. The CDR3 sequence is CATSQFGNEQFF. DNA for the CDR3: TGTGCCACCAGCCAGTTTGGCAATGAGCAGTTCTTC.

This clone was counted only a few times. The chain has TRBV13 and TRBJ2-5, with 8 bases aligning to TRBD2. Trimming at V came to 5 bases and at J to 5 bases, leaving 13 bases not matched to a gene. Per the germline V gene, CDR1 is PRHDT and CDR2 is FYEKMQ (reference sequence). This CDR3 region has 16 residues. CDR3: CASSPGGGFQRETQYF. Here the CDR3 DNA reads TGTGCCAGCAGCCCAGGCGGGGGGTTCCAGCGGGAGACCCAGTACTTC.

This chain connects TRBV5-1 to TRBJ2-5, with D perhaps matching TRBD1 (5 bases). The J call may be wrong; the DNA end is better matched by TRBJ2-7. From germline, CDR1 is SGHRS and CDR2 YFSETQ. The CDR3 has 14 amino acids. The CDR3 DNA is TGCGCCAGCAGCTTGGGGGCAGGGTCCTACGAGCAGTACTTC. Translated: CASSLGAGSYEQYF.

As to this clone: Other nucleotide sequences from this sample produce the same CDR3. The J gene is TRBJ2-2, the V gene TRBV6-5; TRBD2 is a possible D gene (5 bases). The V gene lost 3 bases and the J gene lost 4 bases, with 6 bases spanning the gap. Germline-derived CDR1 and CDR2 are MNHEY and SVGAGI. The CDR3 is made up of 13 amino acids. The CDR3 DNA is TGTGCCAGCAGTTATGGGAGCACCGGGGAGCTGTTTTTT. Its protein is CASSYGSTGELFF.

This rearrangement joins TRBV7-3 to TRBJ2-3; 11 bases align to TRBD2. CDR1 SGHTA and CDR2 FQGTGA come from the germline V gene. This CDR3 comprises 17 residues. V was pared by 3 bases and J by 4 bases, with 9 bases of the junction left unmatched. CDR3 coding DNA: TGTGCCAGCAGCTTCGGGACTAGCGGTCCCGAGGCAGATACGCAGTATTTT. As protein: CASSFGTSGPEADTQYF.

The chain employs TRBV25-1 and TRBJ2-7; 14 bases fit TRBD2. The junction had 8 bases not matched to a gene; V was cut back by 4 bases and J by 3 bases. CDR3 length: 17 amino acids. From germline, CDR1 is MGHDK and CDR2 SYGVNS. The CDR3 spells CASSGGGLAGEDYEQYF. The CDR3 nucleotides read TGTGCCAGCAGTGGTGGGGGACTAGCGGGAGAAGACTACGAGCAGTACTTC.

This rearrangement joins TRBV27 to TRBJ2-7, with 8 nucleotides matching TRBD2. The trim removed 5 bases at V and 3 bases at J, leaving 3 bases unmatched. CDR1 and CDR2 from the germline V gene are MNHEY and SMNVEV (reference sequence). This CDR3 has 13 amino acids. The CDR3 spells CASSSGSGYEQYF. The CDR3 bases are TGTGCCAGCAGTAGCGGGAGTGGCTACGAGCAGTACTTC.